Below, 28 T cell receptor beta chains from the same sample are listed, as sequenced in a study of blood T cell repertoires in COVID-19. Sequencing was performed with immunoSEQ multiplex PCR; in TCRdb, only in-frame clones are kept and a portion is missing. The profile covers about 50,000 clones, with under 90% appearing a single time and 8.8% taken by the ten largest. Sequencing was performed on peripheral blood. Receptor source: a man in his 60s with acute or convalescent COVID-19.

The chain links TRBV5-1 to TRBJ1-1; possibly TRBD1 for D (6 bases). Germline V gene sequence: CDR1 SGHRS, CDR2 YFSETQ. This CDR3 is 15 amino acids long. Between the trimmed V and J ends, which lost 3 bases and 1 base, there was a span of 13 bases. The CDR3 DNA is TGCGCCAGCAGCTACCATGGGACATCGAACACTGAAGCTTTCTTT. Translation: CASSYHGTSNTEAFF.

This chain connects TRBV6-5 to TRBJ1-1; perhaps TRBD1 as D (6 bases). Germline loops: CDR1 MNHEY, CDR2 SVGAGI. CDR3 length: 13 residues. V was shortened by 6 bases and J by 4 bases, with 12 bases between the two germline ends. Here the CDR3 reads CASRDSKGTEAFF. The CDR3 DNA reads as TGTGCCAGCAGGGACAGCAAAGGCACTGAAGCTTTCTTT.

The V call is TRBV11-2, the J call TRBJ1-2; the match to TRBD1 covers 9 bases. The CDR3 covers 15 residues. In germline, CDR1 is SGHAT, CDR2 FQNNGV. V lost 4 bases to trimming and J lost 0 bases; unmatched junction nucleotides: 3. The CDR3 DNA follows: TGTGCCAGCAGCTGGACAGGGGAAACTAACTATGGCTACACCTTC. It codes for CASSWTGETNYGYTF.

The chain carries TRBV6-2 or TRBV6-3 and TRBJ2-7, with a weak D call TRBD1 (5 bases). V was trimmed by 2 bases and J by 1 base, leaving 6 bases between them. Germline lookup yields CDR1 MNHEY and CDR2 SVGEGT. The CDR3 covers 13 residues. CDR3 sequence (DNA): TGTGCCAGCAGTTACGGGGCGTCCTACGAGCAGTACTTC. Protein: CASSYGASYEQYF.

This chain links TRBV4-1 with TRBJ2-7; 13 bases are shared with TRBD2. V was clipped by 4 bases and J by 2 bases; unmatched bases: 2. This CDR3 comprises 15 residues. From germline, CDR1 is MGHRA and CDR2 YSYEKL. CDR3 coding DNA: TGCGCCAGCAGCCGCGGACTAGCGGGGGCCTACGAGCAGTACTTC. Translated: CASSRGLAGAYEQYF.

The chain is built from TRBV7-2 and TRBJ1-4, with 7 nucleotides matching TRBD1. Germline CDR1 SGHTA, CDR2 FQGNSA. V was clipped by 4 bases and J by 7 bases; unmatched bases: 6. The CDR3 runs to 14 residues. CDR3 region: CASSSQGGLEKLFF. The CDR3 DNA follows: TGTGCCAGCAGCTCCCAGGGGGGCCTTGAAAAACTGTTTTTT.

The chain recombines TRBV14 with TRBJ1-3; unclear D gene. Trimming removed 11 bases at V and 0 bases at J, with 11 bases between. The CDR3 has 13 residues. In germline, CDR1 is SGHDN, CDR2 FVKESK. CDR3 sequence: CASSYYSGNTIYF. Here the CDR3 DNA reads TGTGCCTCCAGCTACTACTCTGGAAACACCATATATTTT.

The J gene is TRBJ1-6, the V gene TRBV4-1, with D possibly TRBD1 on 5 matching bases. V was trimmed by 1 base and J by 12 bases, leaving 13 bases between them. This CDR3 is 14 amino acids long. Germline CDR1 MGHRA, CDR2 YSYEKL. DNA for the CDR3: TGCGCCAGCAGCCAAGGACAGAGTTGGGTACCCCTCCACTTT. Translation: CASSQGQSWVPLHF.

This clone has more than one count but fewer than ten. The rearrangement links TRBV19 to TRBJ1-6; D call uncertain. Germline CDR1 and CDR2: LNHDA and SQIVND (reference sequence). Trimming took off 4 bases at V and 5 bases at J, with 6 bases between the two ends. The CDR3 runs to 13 residues. In DNA form, the CDR3 reads TGTGCCAGTAGTAGTCGCGATAATTCACCCCTCCACTTT. It specifies CASSSRDNSPLHF.

This clone has more than one count but fewer than ten. The chain carries TRBV6-1 and TRBJ2-7; TRBD1 matches at 7 bases. CDR3 length equals 17 residues. V dropped 1 base and J dropped 3; count of bases not matched to a gene: 12. The germline V gene has CDR1 MNHNS and CDR2 SASEGT. The CDR3 reads CASSEVRYRGGIYEQYF. The DNA of the CDR3 is TGTGCCAGCAGTGAAGTAAGGTACAGGGGTGGTATCTACGAGCAGTACTTC.

The chain combines TRBV30 with TRBJ1-2, with 9 bases identical to TRBD1. CDR1 is GTSNPN, CDR2 SVGIG, per germline (reference sequence). CDR3 length: 12 amino acids. The junction had 6 bases not matched to a gene; V was cut back by 2 bases and J by 11 bases. The CDR3 bases are TGTGCCTGGAGTTGGGGACAGGGCGGATACACCTTC. Its protein is CAWSWGQGGYTF. The complete variable domain, with remaining parts taken from reference TRBV30 and TRBJ1-2, reads SQTIHQWPATLVQPVGSPLSLECTVEGTSNPNLYWYRQAAGRGLQLLFYSVGIGQISSEVPQNLSASRPQDRQFILSSKKLLLSDSGFYLCAWSWGQGGYTFGSGTRLTVV.

This sequence joins TRBV18 and TRBJ2-2, with D possibly matching TRBD1 (5 bases). In germline, CDR1 is KGHSH, CDR2 LQKENI. This CDR3 contains 15 residues. V was cut by 3 bases and J by 4 bases, with 12 bases left in between. The CDR3 protein is CASSPQGRSTGELFF. The CDR3 DNA is TGTGCCAGCTCACCGCAGGGCCGTAGCACCGGGGAGCTGTTTTTT.

The rearrangement joins TRBV3-1 (or the pseudogene TRBV3-2) to TRBJ1-1, with 7 bases identical to TRBD1. Trimming took 1 base from V and 5 from J; bases not matched to a gene: 4. Germline loops: CDR1 LGHDT, CDR2 YNNKEL (reference sequence). This CDR3 is 14 amino acids long. In DNA form, the CDR3 reads TGTGCCAGCAGCCAAGCAGGGGGTTGGACTGAAGCTTTCTTT. Its translation is CASSQAGGWTEAFF.

The CDR3 sequence is CASSESSGQFNEKLFF. CDR3 in DNA: TGCGCCAGCAGTGAGTCTTCGGGACAGTTTAATGAAAAACTGTTTTTT. The gene calls are TRBV10-1 and TRBJ1-4; 7 bases map to TRBD1. V lost 0 bases, J lost 4 bases, and 5 bases stayed unmatched. Germline V lookup: CDR1 WNHNN, CDR2 SYGVQD (reference sequence). The CDR3 length is 16 residues.

CDR3 protein: CASNIYSNQPQHF. CDR3 bases: TGTGCCAGCAACATTTATAGCAATCAGCCCCAGCATTTT. The chain recombines TRBV7-2 with TRBJ1-5; no reliable D call. The V end was cut by 7 bases, the J end by 0 bases, with 7 bases between. The CDR3 totals 13 residues. Germline CDR1 SGHTA, CDR2 FQGNSA.

J is TRBJ2-1 and V is TRBV5-6; D ambiguous. The CDR3 consists of 13 residues. CDR1 and CDR2 from the germline V gene are SGHDT and YYEEEE. V lost 3 bases and J lost 9, with 13 bases in between. The CDR3 DNA sequence: TGTGCCAGCAGCTCGACTGGGTCGATTGAGCAGTTCTTC. It is translated as CASSSTGSIEQFF.

This clone was observed a handful of times. The chain uses TRBV9 and TRBJ2-3; TRBD2 might be the D (6 bases). Germline CDR1 SGDLS, CDR2 YYNGEE. Trimming stripped 4 bases from V and 6 bases from J, with 21 bases between. This CDR3 region has 16 residues. For the CDR3, the DNA is TGTGCCAGCAGCCCAGCCGGACTAACCTTGCGGGATACGCAGTATTTT. Translated, it gives CASSPAGLTLRDTQYF.

The chain has TRBV10-3 and TRBJ1-1; D not certain. The CDR3 is made up of 13 amino acids. Trimming stripped 3 bases from V and 0 bases from J, with 5 bases between. In germline, CDR1 is ENHRY, CDR2 SYGVKD. CDR3 nucleotides: TGTGCCATCAGTGACAGGATGAACACTGAAGCTTTCTTT. As protein: CAISDRMNTEAFF.

The CDR3 sequence is CASSLGGYDTEAFF. The CDR3 DNA reads TGTGCCAGCAGCCTGGGGGGGTATGACACTGAAGCTTTCTTT. The rearrangement joins TRBV9 to TRBJ1-1; possibly TRBD1 for D (5 bases). The CDR3 has 14 residues. Germline V lookup: CDR1 SGDLS, CDR2 YYNGEE. V lost 4 bases and J lost 3, with 13 bases in between.

This clone was counted a few times. The chain recombines TRBV30 with TRBJ1-3; no clear D. This CDR3 has 13 residues. Trimming cost V 2 bases and J 3 bases, with 8 bases left between them. The germline V gene encodes CDR1 GTSNPN and CDR2 SVGIG (reference sequence). This chain's CDR3 is CAWSSDFGNTIYF. In DNA, the CDR3 is TGTGCCTGGAGTAGTGACTTTGGAAACACCATATATTTT.

This sequence joins TRBV12-3 or TRBV12-4 and TRBJ2-5; D unresolved. The CDR3 contains 12 residues. Trimming left V 5 bases short and J 4 bases short, with 8 bases between. CDR3 sequence: CASSLTGETQYF. The DNA of the CDR3 is TGTGCCAGCAGTCTAACTGGAGAGACCCAGTACTTC.

The chain is built from TRBV6-6 and TRBJ2-7, with D perhaps matching TRBD2 (5 bases). Germline CDR1 and CDR2: MNHNY and SVGAGI (reference sequence). V lost 7 bases, J lost 1 base, and 17 bases lay in between. The CDR3 runs to 15 residues. The CDR3 region is CASTLDSPGSYEQYF. CDR3 bases: TGTGCCAGCACCCTGGACTCGCCGGGGTCCTACGAGCAGTACTTC.

The rearrangement joins TRBV7-2 to TRBJ2-3; TRBD2 aligns across 9 bases. V shed 5 bases, J shed 3 bases, and the junction held 12 bases outside the gene matches. Germline V CDR1 and CDR2: SGHTA, FQGNSA. The CDR3 spans 17 residues. CDR3: CASSPHLGGGATDTQYF. Written as DNA, the CDR3 is TGTGCCAGCAGCCCCCATTTAGGCGGGGGGGCTACAGATACGCAGTATTTT.

This chain connects TRBV5-5 to TRBJ2-2; the match to TRBD2 covers 12 bases. This CDR3 is 16 amino acids long. CDR1 and CDR2 (germline): SGHKS, YYEKEE (reference sequence). Losses at the gene ends were 4 bases for V and 7 bases for J; bases not matched to a gene: 8. The CDR3 DNA sequence: TGTGCCAGCAGCGTCCGACTAGCGGGGGCGGGCGGGGAGCTGTTTTTT. It codes for CASSVRLAGAGGELFF. Supplemented by reference TRBV5-5 and TRBJ2-2, the full variable domain reads DAGVTQSPTHLIKTRGQQVTLRCSPISGHKSVSWYQQVLGQGPQFIFQYYEKEERGRGNFPDRFSARQFPNYSSELNVNALLLGDSALYLCASSVRLAGAGGELFFGEGSRLTVL.

The chain carries TRBV9 and TRBJ2-1; TRBD2 matches at 7 bases. CDR3 length equals 16 residues. J gave up 2 bases and V 3 bases, and 8 bases lay outside the gene matches. The germline V gene encodes CDR1 SGDLS and CDR2 YYNGEE. CDR3 bases: TGTGCCAGCAGCGGTAGAGGCGGGGGAACCTACAATGAGCAGTTCTTC. Translating gives CASSGRGGGTYNEQFF.

This chain uses TRBV18 with TRBJ1-5; 7 bases line up with TRBD1. This CDR3 has 17 residues. CDR1 is KGHSH and CDR2 is LQKENI in the germline V gene. Losses at the gene ends were 3 bases for V and 0 bases for J; bases not matched to a gene: 8. In nucleotides, the CDR3 is TGTGCCAGCTCACCTCTTCCTACAGGGGCTAGCAATCAGCCCCAGCATTTT. Translated, it gives CASSPLPTGASNQPQHF. Complete variable domain (other parts from reference TRBV18 and TRBJ1-5): NAGVMQNPRHLVRRRGQEARLRCSPMKGHSHVYWYRQLPEEGLKFMVYLQKENIIDESGMPKERFSAEFPKEGPSILRIQQVVRGDSAAYFCASSPLPTGASNQPQHFGDGTRLSIL.

The chain carries TRBV29-1 and TRBJ1-1; 11 nucleotides line up with TRBD1. V shed 6 bases and J 6 bases; nucleotides not matched to a gene: 12. CDR3 size: 15 residues. Per germline, CDR1 SQVTM and CDR2 ANQGSEA. CDR3: CSVKRSGTGGSEAFF. The CDR3 DNA sequence: TGCAGCGTGAAACGCTCCGGGACAGGGGGATCTGAAGCTTTCTTT. Using reference TRBV29-1 and TRBJ1-1 for the parts outside the CDR3, the full variable domain is SAVISQKPSRDICQRGTSLTIQCQVDSQVTMMFWYRQQPGQSLTLIATANQGSEATYESGFVIDKFPISRPNLTFSTLTVSNMSPEDSSIYLCSVKRSGTGGSEAFFGQGTRLTVV.

V gene TRBV9 combines with J gene TRBJ2-1; 8 bases are shared with TRBD2. The germline V gene has CDR1 SGDLS and CDR2 YYNGEE. V shed 4 bases, J shed 0 bases, and the junction held 12 bases outside the gene matches. This CDR3 comprises 18 residues. The CDR3 here is CASSPSAGALSSYNEQFF. CDR3 DNA sequence: TGTGCCAGCAGCCCCTCAGCGGGGGCCTTAAGCTCCTACAATGAGCAGTTCTTC.